The present TCR beta chain was sequenced within a study of identical twins. Points from the study as a whole: Out-of-frame alpha sequences shared by twins showed excess low generation probability. Within beta out-of-frame sequences, the excess sharing observed between twins was weaker.

Unique molecular identifiers were present on the cDNA, and a universal primer site came from template switching. A single record per CDR3 protein comes from TCRdb applying MiXCR to the 5' RACE reads. The table lists approximately 550,000 distinct CDR3 sequences, approximately 20% of them singletons, with approximately 0.49% in the top ten. CDR1 is SGHRS, CDR2 YFSETQ, per germline. Trimming shortened V by 6 bases and J by 6 bases, and 12 bases separated the two germline ends. The length of the CDR3 is 13 residues. A note on this clonotype: Its antigen is unknown.

This sample was also put to use in a study of yellow fever vaccine responses in identical twins. That report adds: Among the twins, the vaccine T cell response reportedly seemed partly convergent and partly personalized.

The origin of this receptor is a woman aged 18 to 35 in good health. The chain employs TRBV5-1 and TRBJ2-2; perhaps TRBD2 as D (6 bases). The sequencing sample was made of CD4+ T cells sorted from blood. The CDR3 DNA reads as TGCGCCAGCATCCCCAGACTAGCCGGGGAGCTGTTTTTT. Translation gives CASIPRLAGELFF.